This record covers a single T cell receptor (beta chain). The data are from a study of T cell responses to AZD1222 COVID-19 vaccine. The repertoire was sequenced with immunoSEQ multiplex PCR; TCRdb's copy has only in-frame clones and lacks some. The data show about 83,000 clones, with approximately 90% seen just once and around 26% held by the top ten. The sequences come from peripheral blood, collected 28 days after the second AZD1222 dose. This sequence originates from an adult who received the AZD1222 COVID-19 vaccine.

The CDR3 reads CASSTHNEQFF. In nucleotides, the CDR3 is TGTGCCAGCAGCACCCACAATGAGCAGTTCTTC. V usage is TRBV9 and J usage is TRBJ2-1, with D unclear. The V and J ends lost 4 bases and 5 bases respectively, with 4 bases between them. This CDR3 comprises 11 residues. Germline V gene data show CDR1 as SGDLS and CDR2 as YYNGEE.